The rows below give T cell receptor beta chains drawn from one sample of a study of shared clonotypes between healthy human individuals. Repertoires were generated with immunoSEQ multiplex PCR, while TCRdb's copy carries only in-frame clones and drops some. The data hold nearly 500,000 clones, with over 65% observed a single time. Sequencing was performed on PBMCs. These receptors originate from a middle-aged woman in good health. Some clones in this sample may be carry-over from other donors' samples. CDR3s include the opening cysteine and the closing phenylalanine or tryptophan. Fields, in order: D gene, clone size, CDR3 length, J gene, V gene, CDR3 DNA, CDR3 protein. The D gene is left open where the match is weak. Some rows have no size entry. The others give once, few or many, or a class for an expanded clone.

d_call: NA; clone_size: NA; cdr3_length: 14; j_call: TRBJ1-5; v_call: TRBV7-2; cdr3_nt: TGTGCCAGCAGCATTACAGGAAACAATCAGCCCCAGCATTTT; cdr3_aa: CASSITGNNQPQHF
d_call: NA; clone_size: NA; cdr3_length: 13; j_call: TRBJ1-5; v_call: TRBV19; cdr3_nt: TGTGCCAGTAGTTTACTCGGGAATCAGCCCCAGCATTTT; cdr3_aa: CASSLLGNQPQHF
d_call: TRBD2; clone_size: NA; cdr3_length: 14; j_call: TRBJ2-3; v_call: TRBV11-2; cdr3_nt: TGTGCCAGCAGCTTAGATCCCGGGAGGGATACGCAGTATTTT; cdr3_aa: CASSLDPGRDTQYF
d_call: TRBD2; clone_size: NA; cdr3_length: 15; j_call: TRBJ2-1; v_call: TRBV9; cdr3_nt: TGTGCCAGCAGCGGTAGCGGGGGAGTATACAATGAGCAGTTCTTC; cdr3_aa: CASSGSGGVYNEQFF
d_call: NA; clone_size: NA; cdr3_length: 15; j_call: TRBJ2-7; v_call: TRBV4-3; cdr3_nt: TGCGCCAGCAGCCAAGAAAACAGGTACTCCTACGAGCAGTACTTC; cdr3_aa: CASSQENRYSYEQYF
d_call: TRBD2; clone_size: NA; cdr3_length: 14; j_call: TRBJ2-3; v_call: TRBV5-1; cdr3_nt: TGCGCCAGCAGCCCCGGACTAGCCACAGATACGCAGTATTTT; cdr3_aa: CASSPGLATDTQYF
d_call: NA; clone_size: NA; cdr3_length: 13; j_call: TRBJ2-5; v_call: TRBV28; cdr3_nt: TGTGCCAGCAGTTTAACGGTCGAAGAGACCCAGTACTTC; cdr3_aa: CASSLTVEETQYF
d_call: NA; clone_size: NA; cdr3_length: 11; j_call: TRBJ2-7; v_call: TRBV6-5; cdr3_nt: TGTGCCAGCAGTTGGTTCAACGAGCAGTACTTC; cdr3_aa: CASSWFNEQYF
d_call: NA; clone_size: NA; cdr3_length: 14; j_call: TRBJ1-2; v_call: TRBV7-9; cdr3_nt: TGTGCCAGCAGCTTGATGGGGAGTAACTATGGCTACACCTTC; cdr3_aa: CASSLMGSNYGYTF
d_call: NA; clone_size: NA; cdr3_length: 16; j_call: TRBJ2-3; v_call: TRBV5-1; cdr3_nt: TGCGCCAGCAGCCCCGAAGGGCGGGCGGGCACAGATACGCAGTATTTT; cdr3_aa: CASSPEGRAGTDTQYF
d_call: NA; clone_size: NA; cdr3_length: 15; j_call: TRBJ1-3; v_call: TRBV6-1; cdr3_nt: TGTGCCAGCAGTGAAGCGCCAGCCTCTGGAAACACCATATATTTT; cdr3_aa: CASSEAPASGNTIYF
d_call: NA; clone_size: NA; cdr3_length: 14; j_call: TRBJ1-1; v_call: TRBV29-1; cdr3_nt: TGCAGCGTTGAAGATAGCCCCGTAGGGGCTGAAGCTTTCTTT; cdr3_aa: CSVEDSPVGAEAFF
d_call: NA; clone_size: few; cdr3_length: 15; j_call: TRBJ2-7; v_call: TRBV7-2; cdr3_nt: TGTGCCAGCAGCTTATATTCAACACAGGCGGCCGAGCAGTACTTC; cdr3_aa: CASSLYSTQAAEQYF
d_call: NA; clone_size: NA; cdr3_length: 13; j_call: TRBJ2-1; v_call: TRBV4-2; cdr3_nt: TGTGCCAGCAGCCAAGCGACTCGGGCGGAGCAGTTCTTC; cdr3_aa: CASSQATRAEQFF
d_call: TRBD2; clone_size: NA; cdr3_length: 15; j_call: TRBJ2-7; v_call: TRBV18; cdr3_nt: TGTGCCAGCTCACCACCGGGGGGGAGGACCTACGAGCAGTACTTC; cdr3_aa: CASSPPGGRTYEQYF
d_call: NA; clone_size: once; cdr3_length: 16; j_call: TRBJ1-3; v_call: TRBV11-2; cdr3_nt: TGTGCCAGCAGCTTTTCAGGGTGGTCGGCTGGAAACACCATATATTTT; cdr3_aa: CASSFSGWSAGNTIYF
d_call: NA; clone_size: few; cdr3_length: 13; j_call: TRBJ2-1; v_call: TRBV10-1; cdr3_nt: TGCGCCAGCCCTCCGTCCCTCTACAATGAGCAGTTCTTC; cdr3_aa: CASPPSLYNEQFF
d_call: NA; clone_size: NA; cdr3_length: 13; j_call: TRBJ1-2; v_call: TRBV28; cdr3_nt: TGTGCCAGCAGTTTAGGCCAGAACTATGGCTACACCTTC; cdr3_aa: CASSLGQNYGYTF
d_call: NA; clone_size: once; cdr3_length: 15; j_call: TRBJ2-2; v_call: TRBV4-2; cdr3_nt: TGTGCCAGCAGCTCCCAGGTGTCGAACACCGGGGAGCTGTTTTTT; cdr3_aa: CASSSQVSNTGELFF
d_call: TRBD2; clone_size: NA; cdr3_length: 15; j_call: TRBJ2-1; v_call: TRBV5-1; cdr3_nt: TGCGCCAGCAGCAGGACTAGCGCGGGGTGGGATGAGCAGTTCTTC; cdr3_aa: CASSRTSAGWDEQFF
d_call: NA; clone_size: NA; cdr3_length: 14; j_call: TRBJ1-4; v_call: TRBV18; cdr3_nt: TGTGCCAGCTCACGGGCCGCAACTAATGAAAAACTGTTTTTT; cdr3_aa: CASSRAATNEKLFF
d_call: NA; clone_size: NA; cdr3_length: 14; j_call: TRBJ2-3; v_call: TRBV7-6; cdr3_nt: TGTGCCAGCAGCTCCACCTCGGGAAGGAATACGCAGTATTTT; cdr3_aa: CASSSTSGRNTQYF
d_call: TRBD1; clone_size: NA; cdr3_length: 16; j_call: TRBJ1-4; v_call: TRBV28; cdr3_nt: TGTGCCAGCAGTACGATCGAAGGGGGCTTGGTTGAAAAACTGTTTTTT; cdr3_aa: CASSTIEGGLVEKLFF
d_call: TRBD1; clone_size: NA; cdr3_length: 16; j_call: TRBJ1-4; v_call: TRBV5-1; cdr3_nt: TGCGCCAGCAGCCCGGGACAGGGGCCGGGATGGGAAAAACTGTTTTTT; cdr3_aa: CASSPGQGPGWEKLFF
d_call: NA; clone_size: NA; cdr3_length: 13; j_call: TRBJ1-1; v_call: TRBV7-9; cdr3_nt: TGTGCCAGCAGCTTATCAACGTTCCCTGAAGCTTTCTTT; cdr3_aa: CASSLSTFPEAFF
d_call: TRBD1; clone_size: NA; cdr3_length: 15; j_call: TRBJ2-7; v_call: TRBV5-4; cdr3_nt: TGTGCCAGCAGCACCCCGCGACAGGGGTCCTACGAGCAGTACTTC; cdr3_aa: CASSTPRQGSYEQYF
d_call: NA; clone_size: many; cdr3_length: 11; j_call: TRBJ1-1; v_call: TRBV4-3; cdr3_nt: TGCGCCAGCAGAGGGGGGACTGAAGCTTTCTTT; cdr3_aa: CASRGGTEAFF
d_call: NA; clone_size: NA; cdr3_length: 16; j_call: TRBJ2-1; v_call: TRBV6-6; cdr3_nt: TGTGCCAGCAGTTACTCGACTGGGGGCTCCTACAATGAGCAGTTCTTC; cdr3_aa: CASSYSTGGSYNEQFF
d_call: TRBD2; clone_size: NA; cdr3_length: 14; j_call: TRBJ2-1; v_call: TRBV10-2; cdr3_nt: TGCGCCAGCTCGTGGCGGGAGGGACCCAATGAGCAGTTCTTC; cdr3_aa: CASSWREGPNEQFF
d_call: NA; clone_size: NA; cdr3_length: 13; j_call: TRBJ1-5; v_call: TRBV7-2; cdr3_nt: TGTGCCAGCAGCTTACAATCAAATCAGCCCCAGCATTTT; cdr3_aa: CASSLQSNQPQHF
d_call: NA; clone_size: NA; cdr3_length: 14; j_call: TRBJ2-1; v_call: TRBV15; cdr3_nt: TGTGCCACCAGCAGAGACAGGTCCTACAATGAGCAGTTCTTC; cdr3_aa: CATSRDRSYNEQFF
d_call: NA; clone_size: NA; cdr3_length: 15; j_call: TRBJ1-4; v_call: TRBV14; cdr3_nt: TGTGCCAGCAGCCAACGGCCCCGCCTGGACGAAAAACTGTTTTTT; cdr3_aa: CASSQRPRLDEKLFF
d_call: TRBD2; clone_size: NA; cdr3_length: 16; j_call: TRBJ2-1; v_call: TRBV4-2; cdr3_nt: TGTGCCAGCAGCCCAGGGACTAGCGGGGAAGGAAATGAGCAGTTCTTC; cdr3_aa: CASSPGTSGEGNEQFF
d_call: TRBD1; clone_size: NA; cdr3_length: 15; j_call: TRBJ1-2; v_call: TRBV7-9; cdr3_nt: TGTGCCAGCAGCCACATCGCACAGGGGGGCGGAGGCTACACCTTC; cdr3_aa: CASSHIAQGGGGYTF
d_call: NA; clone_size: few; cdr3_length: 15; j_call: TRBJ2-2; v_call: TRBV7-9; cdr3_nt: TGTGCCAGCAGCGGAACAGGGATAAACACCGGGGAGCTGTTTTTT; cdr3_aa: CASSGTGINTGELFF
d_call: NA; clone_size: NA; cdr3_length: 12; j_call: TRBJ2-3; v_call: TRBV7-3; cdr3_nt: TGTGCCAGCAGCGCTTGGAGGGGTACGCAGTATTTT; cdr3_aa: CASSAWRGTQYF
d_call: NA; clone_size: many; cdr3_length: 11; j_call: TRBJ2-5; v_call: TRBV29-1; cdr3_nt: TGCAGCGTTGGAGGAACAGAGACCCAGTACTTC; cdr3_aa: CSVGGTETQYF
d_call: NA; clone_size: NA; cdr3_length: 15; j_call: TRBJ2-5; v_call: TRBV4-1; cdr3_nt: TGCGCCAGCAGCCAAGACCCGACTAGCCAAGAGACCCAGTACTTC; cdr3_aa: CASSQDPTSQETQYF
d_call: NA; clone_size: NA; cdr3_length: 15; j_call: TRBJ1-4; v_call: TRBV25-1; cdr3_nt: TGTGCCAGCAGTGAAATCCAGGGGCTGGGGGAAAAACTGTTTTTT; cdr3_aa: CASSEIQGLGEKLFF
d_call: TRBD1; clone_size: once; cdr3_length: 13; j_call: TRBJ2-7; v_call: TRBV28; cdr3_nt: TGTGCCAGCAGGCCCACAGGGGTCCACGAGCAGTACTTC; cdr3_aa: CASRPTGVHEQYF
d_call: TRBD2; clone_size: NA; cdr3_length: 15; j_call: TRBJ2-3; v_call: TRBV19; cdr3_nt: TGTGCCAGTAGTACGACTAGCGGGAGAGCTGATACGCAGTATTTT; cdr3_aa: CASSTTSGRADTQYF
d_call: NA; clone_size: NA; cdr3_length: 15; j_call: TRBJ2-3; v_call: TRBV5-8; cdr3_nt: TGTGCCAGCAGCCACCCGGGATCTAGCACAGATACGCAGTATTTT; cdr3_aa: CASSHPGSSTDTQYF
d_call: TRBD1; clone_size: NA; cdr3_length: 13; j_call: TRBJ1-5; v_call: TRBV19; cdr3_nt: TGTGCCAGTAGGCCAACAGGGGCTCAGCCCCAGCATTTT; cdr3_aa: CASRPTGAQPQHF
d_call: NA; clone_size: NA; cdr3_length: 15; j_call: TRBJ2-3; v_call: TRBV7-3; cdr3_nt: TGTGCCAGCAGCGCACAGGGAGGCGGCACAGATACGCAGTATTTT; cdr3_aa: CASSAQGGGTDTQYF
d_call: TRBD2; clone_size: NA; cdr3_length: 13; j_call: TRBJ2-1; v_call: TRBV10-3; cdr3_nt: TGTGCCATCAACCCTAGCGGGGACAATGAGCAGTTCTTC; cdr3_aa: CAINPSGDNEQFF
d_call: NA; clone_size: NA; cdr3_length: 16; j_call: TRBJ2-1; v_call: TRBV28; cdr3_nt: TGTGCCAGCAGCCCCAGGACGGGGGAATCTTACAATGAGCAGTTCTTC; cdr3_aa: CASSPRTGESYNEQFF
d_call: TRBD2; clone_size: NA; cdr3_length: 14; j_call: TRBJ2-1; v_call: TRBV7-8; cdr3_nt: TGTGCCAGCAGCTTTAGCGGGACCCTCGGTGAGCAGTTCTTC; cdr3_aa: CASSFSGTLGEQFF
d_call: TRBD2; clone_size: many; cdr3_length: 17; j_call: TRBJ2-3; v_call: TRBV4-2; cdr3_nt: TGTGCCAGCAGCCCACAAAAACTAGCGGGGGATACAGATACGCAGTATTTT; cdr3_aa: CASSPQKLAGDTDTQYF
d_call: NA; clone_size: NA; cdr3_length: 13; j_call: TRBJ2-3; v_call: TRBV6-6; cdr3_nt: TGTGCCTCCCGGGGGACTAGCACAGATACGCAGTATTTT; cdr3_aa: CASRGTSTDTQYF
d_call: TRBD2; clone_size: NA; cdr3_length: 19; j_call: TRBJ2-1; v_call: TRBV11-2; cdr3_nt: TGTGCCAGCAGCTTAAACGCCCTTTGGGGACTAGCGGGAGTCGGTGAGCAGTTCTTC; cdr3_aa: CASSLNALWGLAGVGEQFF
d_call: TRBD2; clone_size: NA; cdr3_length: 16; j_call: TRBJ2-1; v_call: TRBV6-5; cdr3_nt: TGTGCCAGCAGTTCACTCACTAGCGGACTTTACAATGAGCAGTTCTTC; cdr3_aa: CASSSLTSGLYNEQFF
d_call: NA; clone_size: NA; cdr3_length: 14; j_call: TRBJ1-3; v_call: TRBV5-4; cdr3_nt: TGTGCCAGCAGCTTGATGGGGACCGGAAACACCATATATTTT; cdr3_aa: CASSLMGTGNTIYF
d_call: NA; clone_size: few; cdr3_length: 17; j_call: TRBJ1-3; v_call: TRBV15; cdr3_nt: TGTGCCACCAGCAGAGATAGGGCAGGCCTCTCTGGAAACACCATATATTTT; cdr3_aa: CATSRDRAGLSGNTIYF